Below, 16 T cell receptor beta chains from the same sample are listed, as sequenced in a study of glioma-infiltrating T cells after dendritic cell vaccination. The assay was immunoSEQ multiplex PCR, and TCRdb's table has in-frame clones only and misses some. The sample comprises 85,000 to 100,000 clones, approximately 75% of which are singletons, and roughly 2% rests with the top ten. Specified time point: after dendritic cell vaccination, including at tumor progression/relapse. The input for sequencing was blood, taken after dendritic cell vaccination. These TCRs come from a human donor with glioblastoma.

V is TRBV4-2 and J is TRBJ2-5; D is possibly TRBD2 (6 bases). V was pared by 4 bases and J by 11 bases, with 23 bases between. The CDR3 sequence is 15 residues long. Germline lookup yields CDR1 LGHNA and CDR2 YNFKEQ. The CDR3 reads CASSRALAAPGEQYF. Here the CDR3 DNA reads TGTGCCAGCAGCCGAGCCTTAGCGGCTCCTGGGGAGCAGTACTTC.

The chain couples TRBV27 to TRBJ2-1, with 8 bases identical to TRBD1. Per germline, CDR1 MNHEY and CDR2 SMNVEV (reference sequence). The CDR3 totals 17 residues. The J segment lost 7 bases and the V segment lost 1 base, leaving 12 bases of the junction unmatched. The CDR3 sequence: CASSLYVVGQGRNEQFF. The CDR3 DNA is TGTGCCAGCAGTTTATATGTGGTCGGACAGGGTAGAAATGAGCAGTTCTTC.

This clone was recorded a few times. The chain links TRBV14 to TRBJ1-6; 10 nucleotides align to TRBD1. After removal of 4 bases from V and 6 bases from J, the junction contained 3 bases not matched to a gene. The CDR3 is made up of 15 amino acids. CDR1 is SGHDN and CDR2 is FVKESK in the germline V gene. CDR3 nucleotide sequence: TGTGCCAGCAGCCCGGGACAGGGGATTAATTCACCCCTCCACTTT. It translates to CASSPGQGINSPLHF.

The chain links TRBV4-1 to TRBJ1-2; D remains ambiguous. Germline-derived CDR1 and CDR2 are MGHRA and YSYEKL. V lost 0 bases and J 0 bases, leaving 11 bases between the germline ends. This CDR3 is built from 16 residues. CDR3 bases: TGCGCCAGCAGCCAAGAATCGGGGAACCCTAACTATGGCTACACCTTC. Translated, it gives CASSQESGNPNYGYTF.

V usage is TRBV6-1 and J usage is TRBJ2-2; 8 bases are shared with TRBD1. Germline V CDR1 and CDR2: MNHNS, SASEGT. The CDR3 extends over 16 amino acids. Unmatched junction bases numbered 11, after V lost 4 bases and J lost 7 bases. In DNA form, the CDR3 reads TGTGCCAGCAGTGTGGACAGGGTCGGGTCGGTCGGGGAGCTGTTTTTT. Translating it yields CASSVDRVGSVGELFF.

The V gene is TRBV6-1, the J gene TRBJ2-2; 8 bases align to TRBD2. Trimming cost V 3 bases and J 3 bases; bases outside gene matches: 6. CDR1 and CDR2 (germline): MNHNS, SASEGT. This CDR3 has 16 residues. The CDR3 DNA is TGTGCCAGCAGTGACAGCGGGAGTTGGGACACCGGGGAGCTGTTTTTT. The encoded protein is CASSDSGSWDTGELFF.

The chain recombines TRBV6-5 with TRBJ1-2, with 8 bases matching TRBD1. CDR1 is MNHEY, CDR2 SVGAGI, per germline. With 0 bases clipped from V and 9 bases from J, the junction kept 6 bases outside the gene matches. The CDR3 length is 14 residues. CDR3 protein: CASSYSTDRGSYTF. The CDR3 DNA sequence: TGTGCCAGCAGTTACTCGACCGACAGGGGTAGCTACACCTTC.

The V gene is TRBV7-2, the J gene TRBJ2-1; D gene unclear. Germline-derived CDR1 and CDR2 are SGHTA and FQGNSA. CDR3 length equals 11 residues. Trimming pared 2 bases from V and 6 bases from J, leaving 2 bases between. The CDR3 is CASSLLNEQFF. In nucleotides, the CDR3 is TGTGCCAGCAGCTTACTCAATGAGCAGTTCTTC.

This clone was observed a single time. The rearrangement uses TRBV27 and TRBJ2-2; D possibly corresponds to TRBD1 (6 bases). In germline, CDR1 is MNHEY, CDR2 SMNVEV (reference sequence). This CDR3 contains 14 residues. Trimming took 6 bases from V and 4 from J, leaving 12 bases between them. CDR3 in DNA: TGTGCCAGCAGGGAACAGGGACGCACCGGGGAGCTGTTTTTT. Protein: CASREQGRTGELFF.

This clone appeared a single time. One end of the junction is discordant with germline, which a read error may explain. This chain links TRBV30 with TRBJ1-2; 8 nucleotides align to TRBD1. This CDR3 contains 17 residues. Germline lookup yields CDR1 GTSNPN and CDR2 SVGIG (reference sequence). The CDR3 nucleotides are TGTGCCTGGGGTGTACGGTCAGGGGGCATTCTAAACTATGGCTACACCTTC. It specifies CAWGVRSGGILNYGYTF.

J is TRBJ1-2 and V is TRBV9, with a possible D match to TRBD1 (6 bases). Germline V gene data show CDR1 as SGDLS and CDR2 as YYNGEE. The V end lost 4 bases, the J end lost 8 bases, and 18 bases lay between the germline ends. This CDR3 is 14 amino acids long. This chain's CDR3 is CASSPTVGRGGYTF. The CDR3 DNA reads TGTGCCAGCAGCCCCACGGTGGGCAGGGGAGGCTACACCTTC. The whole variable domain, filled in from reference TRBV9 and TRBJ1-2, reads DSGVTQTPKHLITATGQRVTLRCSPRSGDLSVYWYQQSLDQGLQFLIQYYNGEERAKGNILERFSAQQFPDLHSELNLSSLELGDSALYFCASSPTVGRGGYTFGSGTRLTVV.

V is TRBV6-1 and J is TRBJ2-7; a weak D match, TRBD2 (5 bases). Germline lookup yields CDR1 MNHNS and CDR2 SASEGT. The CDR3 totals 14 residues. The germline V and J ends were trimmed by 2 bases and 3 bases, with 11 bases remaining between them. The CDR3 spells CASSESGGGYEQYV. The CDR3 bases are TGTGCCAGCAGTGAATCGGGCGGAGGCTACGAGCAGTACGTC.

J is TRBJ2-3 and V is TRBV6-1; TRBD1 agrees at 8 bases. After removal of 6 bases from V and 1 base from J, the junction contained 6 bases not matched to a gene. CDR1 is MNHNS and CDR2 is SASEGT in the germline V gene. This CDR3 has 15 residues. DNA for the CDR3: TGTGCCAGCAGAAGAGAGACAGGGGGCACAGATACGCAGTATTTT. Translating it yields CASRRETGGTDTQYF.

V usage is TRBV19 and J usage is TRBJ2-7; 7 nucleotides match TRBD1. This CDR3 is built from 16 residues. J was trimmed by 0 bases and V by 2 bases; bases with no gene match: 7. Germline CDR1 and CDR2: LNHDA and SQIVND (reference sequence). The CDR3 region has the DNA TGTGCCAGTAGTATAAAATGGACAGGCGACTCCTACGAGCAGTACTTC. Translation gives CASSIKWTGDSYEQYF. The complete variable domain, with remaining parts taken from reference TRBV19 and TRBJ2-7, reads DGGITQSPKYLFRKEGQNVTLSCEQNLNHDAMYWYRQDPGQGLRLIYYSQIVNDFQKGDIAEGYSVSREKKESFPLTVTSAQKNPTAFYLCASSIKWTGDSYEQYFGPGTRLTVT.

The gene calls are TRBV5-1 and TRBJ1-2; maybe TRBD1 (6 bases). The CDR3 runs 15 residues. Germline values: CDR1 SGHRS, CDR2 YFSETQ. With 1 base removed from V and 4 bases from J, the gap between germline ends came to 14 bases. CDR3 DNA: TGCGCCAGCAGCTTGCTCCCGGGGGGCTCCTATGGCTACACCTTC. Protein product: CASSLLPGGSYGYTF.

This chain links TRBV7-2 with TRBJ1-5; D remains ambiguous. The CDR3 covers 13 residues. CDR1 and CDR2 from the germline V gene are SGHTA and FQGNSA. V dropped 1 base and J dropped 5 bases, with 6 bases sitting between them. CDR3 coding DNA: TGTGCCAGCAGCTTAGTGGCGGATCAGCCCCAGCATTTT. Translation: CASSLVADQPQHF. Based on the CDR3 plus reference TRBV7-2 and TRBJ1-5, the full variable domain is GAGVSQSPSNKVTEKGKDVELRCDPISGHTALYWYRQSLGQGLEFLIYFQGNSAPDKSGLPSDRFSAERTGGSVSTLTIQRTQQEDSAVYLCASSLVADQPQHFGDGTRLSIL.